A single sample gave rise to the 12 T cell receptor beta chains below, sequenced in a study of cytomegalovirus exposure and HLA in healthy donors. Sequencing was performed with immunoSEQ multiplex PCR; in TCRdb, only in-frame clones are kept and a portion is missing. The sample holds fewer than 200,000 clones, 80% to 85% seen once. The sample taken for sequencing was PBMCs. The source of these receptors is a woman under 30 in good health and CMV-seropositive.

This clone was observed a handful of times. This chain connects TRBV6-5 to TRBJ2-7; no clear D gene. This CDR3 spans 13 amino acids. Germline V lookup: CDR1 MNHEY, CDR2 SVGAGI. The V end was cut by 3 bases, the J end by 7 bases, with 13 bases between. In DNA form, the CDR3 reads TGTGCCAGCAGTTATACCAACTCTAAGGAGCAGTACTTC. It is translated as CASSYTNSKEQYF.

The table lists this clone with a count of one. This chain's CDR3 is CASSPIGGLGTDTQYF. Written as DNA, the CDR3 is TGTGCCAGCAGCCCTATCGGGGGGCTGGGCACAGATACGCAGTATTTT. The chain combines TRBV11-2 with TRBJ2-3; the D gene is possibly TRBD2 (7 bases). The ends were cut back, 5 bases at V and 1 base at J, with 16 bases in the middle. This CDR3 spans 16 amino acids. CDR1 and CDR2 from the germline V gene are SGHAT and FQNNGV.

The chain couples TRBV6-6 to TRBJ2-3; D uncertain. The V and J ends lost 2 bases and 4 bases respectively, with 7 bases between them. Germline CDR1 MNHNY, CDR2 SVGAGI (reference sequence). This CDR3 has 13 amino acids. The CDR3 region has the DNA TGTGCCAGCAGTTACCTGCAGTCAGATACGCAGTATTTT. Translation: CASSYLQSDTQYF.

The V call is TRBV7-9, the J call TRBJ1-1; a weak D match, TRBD1 (5 bases). Germline V gene data show CDR1 as SEHNR and CDR2 as FQNEAQ (reference sequence). Deletions cut 5 bases from V and 0 bases from J, with 13 bases between. This CDR3 contains 15 residues. The CDR3, as DNA: TGTGCCAGCAGCCCGACAGTAAACATGAACACTGAAGCTTTCTTT. This codes for CASSPTVNMNTEAFF.

V gene TRBV6-5 combines with J gene TRBJ1-2; D call uncertain. The CDR3 is made up of 14 amino acids. V lost 0 bases to trimming and J lost 2 bases, with 7 bases between them. Germline CDR1 reads MNHEY; CDR2 reads SVGAGI. The CDR3 sequence is CASSYSIGNYGYTF. CDR3 nucleotides: TGTGCCAGCAGTTACTCGATCGGGAACTATGGCTACACCTTC.

The rearrangement links TRBV6-5 to TRBJ1-2, with D possibly TRBD1 on 6 matching bases. This CDR3 has 15 residues. CDR1 MNHEY and CDR2 SVGAGI come from the germline V gene. V was cut by 0 bases and J by 4 bases, with 12 bases left in between. This chain's CDR3 is CASSYSTGPTYGYTF. As DNA, the CDR3 is TGTGCCAGCAGTTACTCGACAGGCCCAACCTATGGCTACACCTTC.

This chain connects TRBV11-2 to TRBJ1-4; 9 bases match TRBD1. The V segment lost 3 bases and the J segment 7 bases; nucleotides outside the gene matches: 6. Germline lookup yields CDR1 SGHAT and CDR2 FQNNGV. The CDR3 sequence is 15 residues long. The CDR3: CASSFTPTGGEKLFF. For the CDR3, the DNA is TGTGCCAGCAGCTTTACCCCGACAGGGGGTGAAAAACTGTTTTTT. Full variable domain (missing parts from reference TRBV11-2 and TRBJ1-4): EAGVAQSPRYKIIEKRQSVAFWCNPISGHATLYWYQQILGQGPKLLIQFQNNGVVDDSQLPKDRFSAERLKGVDSTLKIQPAKLEDSAVYLCASSFTPTGGEKLFFGSGTQLSVL.

This clone was recorded only once. DNA of the CDR3: TGTGCCAGCAGTGAAACCGGGATATTAAACACTGAAGCTTTCTTT. Its protein is CASSETGILNTEAFF. V and J are TRBV2 and TRBJ1-1; D not certain. The CDR3 has 15 amino acids. Looked up from germline, CDR1 is SNHLY and CDR2 is FYNNEI. The germline V and J ends were trimmed by 2 bases and 2 bases, with 12 bases remaining between them.

The V call is TRBV27, the J call TRBJ2-7; 10 positions agree with TRBD2. The CDR3 sequence is 14 residues long. The ends lost 6 bases at V and 3 bases at J; junction bases unmatched: 5. Germline values: CDR1 MNHEY, CDR2 SMNVEV (reference sequence). CDR3: CASSSLAGGYEQYF. DNA of the CDR3: TGTGCCAGCAGCTCCTTAGCGGGGGGCTACGAGCAGTACTTC.

There are a few counts of this clone. V gene TRBV9 combines with J gene TRBJ1-5; D possibly corresponds to TRBD1 (5 bases). Per germline, CDR1 SGDLS and CDR2 YYNGEE. V was shortened by 2 bases and J by 5 bases, with 8 bases between the two germline ends. The CDR3 has 13 residues. The CDR3 here is CASSVGTDQPQHF. DNA of the CDR3: TGTGCCAGCAGCGTTGGGACTGATCAGCCCCAGCATTTT.

This sequence joins TRBV19 and TRBJ2-3; no clear D gene. CDR3 length: 14 amino acids. Trimming cost V 3 bases and J 4 bases, with 11 bases left between them. Germline values: CDR1 LNHDA, CDR2 SQIVND (reference sequence). CDR3 region: CASSIWAGPDTQYF. The CDR3 DNA sequence: TGTGCCAGTAGTATCTGGGCAGGCCCAGATACGCAGTATTTT.

The CDR3 sequence is CASSLVRGEQYF. DNA of the CDR3: TGTGCCAGCAGCTTAGTAAGAGGGGAGCAGTACTTC. The chain uses TRBV7-8 and TRBJ2-7, with D perhaps TRBD2 (5 bases). The V and J ends lost 1 base and 7 bases respectively, with 8 bases between them. The CDR3 extends over 12 amino acids. Germline loops: CDR1 SGHVS, CDR2 FQNEAQ.